The sequence of this T cell receptor (beta chain) was determined in a study of T cells in Graves' hyperthyroidism and ophthalmopathy. This clonotype was counted ten times or more. RNA transcripts yielded amplified TCR beta CDR3 regions. When the TCR CDR3 underwent first-round RT-PCR, the HTBI primer set was used. Each CDR3 protein gets one entry after TCRdb re-called the multiplex PCR reads with MiXCR. The sample carries a few hundred thousand distinct CDR3 sequences, 15% recorded once. Each diagnosis was grounded in clinical symptoms, serum thyroxine and TRAb, thyroid ultrasound, and orbital computed tomography. This CDR3 spans 13 amino acids. Germline V gives CDR1 SNHLY, CDR2 FYNNEI. V lost 5 bases and J 7 bases, leaving 11 bases between the germline ends.

Input material: blood. The TCR comes from a woman younger than 45 with Graves' hyperthyroidism. V gene TRBV2 combines with J gene TRBJ2-2, with a weak D call TRBD2 (5 bases). The CDR3 coding sequence is TGTGCCAGCAGTAGGGAGATGGGCGGGGAGCTGTTTTTT. It translates to CASSREMGGELFF.